The T cell receptor (beta chain) under discussion was sequenced for a study of T-cell memory formation after mild COVID-19. The CDR3 runs to 15 residues. CDR1 and CDR2 (germline): DFQATT, SNEGSKA (reference sequence). The junction had 9 bases not matched to a gene; V was cut back by 6 bases and J by 3 bases. On this clonotype itself: What it binds is unknown.

Study observations and caveats: Some clones that responded turned up in pre-infection memory, which suggests that cross-reactive memory joined in. Mostly located in CM and EM were contracting CD4+ clones, with contracting CD8+ clones located in EMRA. Whereas later expanders leaned CD4+, clones contracting day 15 to 85 showed a balanced CD4/CD8 makeup.

After 5'RACE with constant-segment primers, TCR alpha and TCR beta cDNA libraries carrying sample barcodes and UMIs were obtained. TCRdb called the 5' RACE reads again in MiXCR, with one record for every CDR3 protein. The table lists under 200,000 distinct CDR3 sequences, roughly 31% of them singletons. This sequence originates from an adult woman who had mild COVID-19 (a few samples of this study predate the infection). Cell type and time point are not known. V is TRBV20-1 and J is TRBJ1-5; 9 bases map to TRBD1. Sequencing was carried out using PBMCs or a T cell subset sorted from them (not recorded which). CDR3 sequence: CSAPGQGRLNQPQHF. CDR3 DNA sequence: TGCAGTGCCCCAGGACAGGGGAGGCTCAATCAGCCCCAGCATTTT.